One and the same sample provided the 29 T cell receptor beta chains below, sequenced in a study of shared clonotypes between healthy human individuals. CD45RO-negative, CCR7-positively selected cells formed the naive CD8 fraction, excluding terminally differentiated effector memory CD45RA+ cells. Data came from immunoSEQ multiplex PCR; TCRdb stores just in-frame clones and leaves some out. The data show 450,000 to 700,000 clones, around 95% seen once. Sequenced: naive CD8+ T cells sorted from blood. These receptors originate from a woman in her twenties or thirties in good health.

Here the CDR3 reads CASSLSNEQYF. DNA for the CDR3: TGTGCCAGCAGTCTTTCGAACGAGCAGTACTTC. The V call is TRBV28, the J call TRBJ2-7; D gene unclear. Germline V CDR1 and CDR2: MDHEN, SYDVKM. V lost 5 bases and J lost 5, with 7 bases in between. The CDR3 sequence is 11 residues long. Variable domain in full (rest from reference TRBV28 and TRBJ2-7): DVKVTQSSRYLVKRTGEKVFLECVQDMDHENMFWYRQDPGLGLRLIYFSYDVKMKEKGDIPEGYSVSREKKERFSLILESASTNQTSMYLCASSLSNEQYFGPGTRLTVT.

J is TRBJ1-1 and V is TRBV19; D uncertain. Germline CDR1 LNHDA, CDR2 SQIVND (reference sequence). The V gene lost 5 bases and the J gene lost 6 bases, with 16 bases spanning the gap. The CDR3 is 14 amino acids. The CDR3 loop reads CASSLLSGWPEAFF. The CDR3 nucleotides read TGTGCCAGTAGTCTCCTGTCCGGGTGGCCTGAAGCTTTCTTT. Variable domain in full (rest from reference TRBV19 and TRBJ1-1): DGGITQSPKYLFRKEGQNVTLSCEQNLNHDAMYWYRQDPGQGLRLIYYSQIVNDFQKGDIAEGYSVSREKKESFPLTVTSAQKNPTAFYLCASSLLSGWPEAFFGQGTRLTVV.

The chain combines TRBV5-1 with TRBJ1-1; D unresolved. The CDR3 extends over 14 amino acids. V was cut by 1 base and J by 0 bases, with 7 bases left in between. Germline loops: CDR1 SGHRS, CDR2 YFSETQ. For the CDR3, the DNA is TGCGCCAGCAGCTTGACAGCCATGAACACTGAAGCTTTCTTT. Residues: CASSLTAMNTEAFF.

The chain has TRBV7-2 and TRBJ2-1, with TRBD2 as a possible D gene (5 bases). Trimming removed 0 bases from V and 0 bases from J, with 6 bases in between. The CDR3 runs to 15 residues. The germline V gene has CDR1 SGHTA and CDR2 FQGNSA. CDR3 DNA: TGTGCCAGCAGCTTAGCGGGGAGCTCCTACAATGAGCAGTTCTTC. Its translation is CASSLAGSSYNEQFF.

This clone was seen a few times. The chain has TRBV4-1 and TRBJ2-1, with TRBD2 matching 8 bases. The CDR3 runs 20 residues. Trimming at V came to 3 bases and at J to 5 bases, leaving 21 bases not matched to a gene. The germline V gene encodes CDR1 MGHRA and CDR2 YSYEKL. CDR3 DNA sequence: TGCGCCAGCAGCCAGGAAGATGGGACTAGTCTAAATCTTGGGGACAATGAGCAGTTCTTC. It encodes CASSQEDGTSLNLGDNEQFF.

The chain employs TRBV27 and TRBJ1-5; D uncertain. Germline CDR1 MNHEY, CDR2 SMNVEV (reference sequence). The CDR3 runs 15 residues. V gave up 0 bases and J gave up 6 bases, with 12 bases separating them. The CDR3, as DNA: TGTGCCAGCAGTTTATCGGGGAGTGGTAGTCAGCCCCAGCATTTT. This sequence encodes CASSLSGSGSQPQHF.

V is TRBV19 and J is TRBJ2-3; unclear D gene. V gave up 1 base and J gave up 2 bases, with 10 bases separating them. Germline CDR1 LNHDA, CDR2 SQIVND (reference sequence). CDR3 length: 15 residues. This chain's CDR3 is CASSIVPGPTDTQYF. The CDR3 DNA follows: TGTGCCAGTAGTATAGTCCCGGGCCCCACAGATACGCAGTATTTT.

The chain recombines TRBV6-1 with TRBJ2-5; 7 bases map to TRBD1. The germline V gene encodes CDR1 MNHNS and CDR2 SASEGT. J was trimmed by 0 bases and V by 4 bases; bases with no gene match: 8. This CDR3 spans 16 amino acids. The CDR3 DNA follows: TGTGCCAGCAGTGTATCACAGGGGACCCACCAAGAGACCCAGTACTTC. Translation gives CASSVSQGTHQETQYF.

The CDR3, as DNA: TGTGCCAGCAGCTCCCGCCAGGGGGGGCGCACCGAGCAGTACTTC. Its protein product is CASSSRQGGRTEQYF. The V and J genes are TRBV13 and TRBJ2-7; the D gene could be TRBD1 or TRBD2 (7 bases each). This CDR3 region has 15 residues. CDR1 is PRHDT and CDR2 is FYEKMQ in the germline V gene (reference sequence). The V end was cut by 4 bases, the J end by 6 bases, with 19 bases between. Looking up the rest from reference TRBV13 and TRBJ2-7 gives the full variable domain: AAGVIQSPRHLIKEKRETATLKCYPIPRHDTVYWYQQGPGQDPQFLISFYEKMQSDKGSIPDRFSAQQFSDYHSELNMSSLELGDSALYFCASSSRQGGRTEQYFGPGTRLTVT.

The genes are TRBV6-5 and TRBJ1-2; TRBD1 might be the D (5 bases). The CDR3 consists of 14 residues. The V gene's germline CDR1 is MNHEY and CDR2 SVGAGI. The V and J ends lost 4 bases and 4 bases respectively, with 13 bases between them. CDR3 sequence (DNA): TGTGCCAGCAGTTTGGGACCGTTGACCTATGGCTACACCTTC. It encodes CASSLGPLTYGYTF.

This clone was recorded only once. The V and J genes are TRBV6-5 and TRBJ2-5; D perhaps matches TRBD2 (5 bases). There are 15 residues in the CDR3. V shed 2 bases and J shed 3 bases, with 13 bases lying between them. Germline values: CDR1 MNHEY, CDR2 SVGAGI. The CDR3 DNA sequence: TGTGCCAGCAGTTACGGAGGATTCTCGGAAGAGACCCAGTACTTC. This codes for CASSYGGFSEETQYF.

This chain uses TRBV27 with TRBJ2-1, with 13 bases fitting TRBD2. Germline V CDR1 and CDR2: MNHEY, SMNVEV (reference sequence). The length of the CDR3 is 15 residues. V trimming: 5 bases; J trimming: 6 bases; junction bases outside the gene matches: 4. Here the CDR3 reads CASSGGLAGPNEQFF. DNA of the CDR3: TGTGCCAGCAGTGGGGGACTAGCGGGACCCAATGAGCAGTTCTTC.

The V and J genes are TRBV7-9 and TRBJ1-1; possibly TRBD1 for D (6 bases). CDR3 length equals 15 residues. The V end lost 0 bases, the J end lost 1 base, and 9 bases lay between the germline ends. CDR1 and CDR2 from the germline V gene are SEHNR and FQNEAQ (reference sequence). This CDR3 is CASSLAWTANTEAFF. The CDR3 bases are TGTGCCAGCAGCTTAGCCTGGACAGCGAACACTGAAGCTTTCTTT.

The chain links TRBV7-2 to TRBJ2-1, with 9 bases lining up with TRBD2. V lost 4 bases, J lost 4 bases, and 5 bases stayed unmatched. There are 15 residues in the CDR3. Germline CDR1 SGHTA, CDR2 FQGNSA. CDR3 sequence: CASSSTSGAYNEQFF. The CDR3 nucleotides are TGTGCCAGCAGCTCGACTAGCGGAGCATACAATGAGCAGTTCTTC.

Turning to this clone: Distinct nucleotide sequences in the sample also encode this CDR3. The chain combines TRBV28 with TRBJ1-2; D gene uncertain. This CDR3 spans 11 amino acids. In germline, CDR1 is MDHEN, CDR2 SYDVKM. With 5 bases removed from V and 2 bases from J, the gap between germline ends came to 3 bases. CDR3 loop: CASSPNYGYTF. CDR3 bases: TGTGCCAGCAGTCCCAACTATGGCTACACCTTC.

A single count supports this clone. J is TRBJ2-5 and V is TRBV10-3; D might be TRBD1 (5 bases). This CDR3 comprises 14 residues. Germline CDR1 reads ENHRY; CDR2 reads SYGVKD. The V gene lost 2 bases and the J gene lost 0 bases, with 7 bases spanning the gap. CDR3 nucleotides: TGTGCCATCAGTGAGGGGGCGTACCAAGAGACCCAGTACTTC. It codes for CAISEGAYQETQYF.

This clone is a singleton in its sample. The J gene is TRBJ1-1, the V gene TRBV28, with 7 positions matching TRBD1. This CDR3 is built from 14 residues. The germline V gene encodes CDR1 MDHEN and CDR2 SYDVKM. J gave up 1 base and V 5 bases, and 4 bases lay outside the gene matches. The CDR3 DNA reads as TGTGCCAGCAGTACAGACAGGGAGAACACTGAAGCTTTCTTT. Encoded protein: CASSTDRENTEAFF.

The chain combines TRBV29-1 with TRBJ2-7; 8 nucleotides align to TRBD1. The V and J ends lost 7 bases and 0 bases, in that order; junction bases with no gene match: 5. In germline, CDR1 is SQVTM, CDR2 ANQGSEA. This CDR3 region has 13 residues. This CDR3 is CSALGQVSYEQYF. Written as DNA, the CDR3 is TGCAGCGCCCTGGGACAGGTCTCCTACGAGCAGTACTTC.

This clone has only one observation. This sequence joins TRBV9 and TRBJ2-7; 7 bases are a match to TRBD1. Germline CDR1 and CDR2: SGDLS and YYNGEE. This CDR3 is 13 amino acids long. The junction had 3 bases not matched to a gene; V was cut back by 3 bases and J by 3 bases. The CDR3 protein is CASSARDSYEQYF. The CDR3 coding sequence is TGTGCCAGCAGCGCCCGGGACAGCTACGAGCAGTACTTC.

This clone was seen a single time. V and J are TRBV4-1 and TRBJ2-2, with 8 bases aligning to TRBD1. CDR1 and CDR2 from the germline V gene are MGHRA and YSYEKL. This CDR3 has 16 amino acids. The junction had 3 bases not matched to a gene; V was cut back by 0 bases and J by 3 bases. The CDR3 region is CASSQDSGGDTGELFF. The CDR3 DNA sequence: TGCGCCAGCAGCCAAGATTCAGGGGGCGACACCGGGGAGCTGTTTTTT.

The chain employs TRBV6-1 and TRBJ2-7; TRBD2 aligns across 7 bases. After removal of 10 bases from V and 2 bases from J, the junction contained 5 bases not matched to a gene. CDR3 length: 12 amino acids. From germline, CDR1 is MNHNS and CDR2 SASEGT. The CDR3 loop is CATRGGTYEQYF. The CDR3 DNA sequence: TGTGCCACCCGGGGAGGGACCTACGAGCAGTACTTC.

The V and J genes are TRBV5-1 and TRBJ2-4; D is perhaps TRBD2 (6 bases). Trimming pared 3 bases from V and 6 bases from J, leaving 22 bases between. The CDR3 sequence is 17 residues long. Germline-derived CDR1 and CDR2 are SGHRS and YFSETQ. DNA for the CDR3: TGCGCCAGCAGCTCCGGGGGATGGAGAGGTAATGGAAACATTCAGTACTTC. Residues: CASSSGGWRGNGNIQYF.

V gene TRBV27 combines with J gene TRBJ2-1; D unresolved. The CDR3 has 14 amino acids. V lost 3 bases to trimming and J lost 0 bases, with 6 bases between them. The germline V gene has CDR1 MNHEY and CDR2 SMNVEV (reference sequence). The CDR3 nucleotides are TGTGCCAGCAGTTTGTCGCACTCCTACAATGAGCAGTTCTTC. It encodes CASSLSHSYNEQFF.

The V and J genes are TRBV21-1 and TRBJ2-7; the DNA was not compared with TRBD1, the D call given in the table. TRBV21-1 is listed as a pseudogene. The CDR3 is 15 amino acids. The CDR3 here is CASSRAQISSYEQYF. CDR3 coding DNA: TGTGCCAGCAGCCGTGCCCAGATAAGCTCCTACGAGCAGTACTTC.

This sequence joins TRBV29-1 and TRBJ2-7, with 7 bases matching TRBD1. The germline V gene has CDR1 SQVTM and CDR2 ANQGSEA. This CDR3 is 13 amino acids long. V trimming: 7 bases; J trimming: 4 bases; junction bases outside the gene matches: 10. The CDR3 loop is CSARQGLIYEQYF. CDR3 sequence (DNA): TGCAGCGCACGACAGGGCCTTATTTACGAGCAGTACTTC.

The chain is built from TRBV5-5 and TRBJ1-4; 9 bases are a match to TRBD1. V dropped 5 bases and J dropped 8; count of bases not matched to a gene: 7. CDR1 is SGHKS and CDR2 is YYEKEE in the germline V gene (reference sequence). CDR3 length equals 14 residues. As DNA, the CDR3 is TGTGCCAGCAGACCCGGGACAGGGCTAGAAAAACTGTTTTTT. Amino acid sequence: CASRPGTGLEKLFF.

In DNA form, the CDR3 reads TGTGCCAGCAGCTTCGGGACAGGCGAGAACACTGAAGCTTTCTTT. This codes for CASSFGTGENTEAFF. The chain is built from TRBV7-9 and TRBJ1-1; 8 bases align to TRBD1. The ends lost 3 bases at V and 1 base at J; junction bases unmatched: 4. The CDR3 totals 15 residues. CDR1 is SEHNR and CDR2 is FQNEAQ in the germline V gene (reference sequence).

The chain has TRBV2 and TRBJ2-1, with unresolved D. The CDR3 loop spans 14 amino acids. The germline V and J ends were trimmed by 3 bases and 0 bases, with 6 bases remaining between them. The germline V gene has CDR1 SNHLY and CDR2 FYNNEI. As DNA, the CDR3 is TGTGCCAGCAGTGACCCGAACTCCTACAATGAGCAGTTCTTC. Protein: CASSDPNSYNEQFF.

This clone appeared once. Here the CDR3 DNA reads TGTGCCGGGGAAATTAGCGGGAGGCGGGAGACCCAGTACTTC. The encoded protein is CAGEISGRRETQYF. The rearrangement uses TRBV30 and TRBJ2-5; 10 nucleotides line up with TRBD2. Germline lookup yields CDR1 GTSNPN and CDR2 SVGIG (reference sequence). V was clipped by 8 bases and J by 5 bases; unmatched bases: 11. This CDR3 is built from 14 residues.